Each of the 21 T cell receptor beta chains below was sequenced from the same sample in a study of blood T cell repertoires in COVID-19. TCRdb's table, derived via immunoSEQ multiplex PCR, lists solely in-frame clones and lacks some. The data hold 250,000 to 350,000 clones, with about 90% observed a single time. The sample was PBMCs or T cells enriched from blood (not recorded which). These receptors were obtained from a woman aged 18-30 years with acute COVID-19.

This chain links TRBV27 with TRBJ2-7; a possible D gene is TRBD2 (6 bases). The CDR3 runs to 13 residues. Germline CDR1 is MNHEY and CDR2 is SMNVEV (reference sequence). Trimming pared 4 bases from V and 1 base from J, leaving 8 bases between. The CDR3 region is CASSSRGSYEQYF. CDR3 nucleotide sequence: TGTGCCAGCAGTTCCCGGGGGTCCTACGAGCAGTACTTC.

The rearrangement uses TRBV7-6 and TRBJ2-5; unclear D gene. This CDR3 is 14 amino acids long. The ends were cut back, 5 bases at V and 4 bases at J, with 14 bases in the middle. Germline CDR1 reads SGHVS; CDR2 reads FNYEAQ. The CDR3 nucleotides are TGTGCCAGCAGCCCCAGAAGGAGTGTAGAGACCCAGTACTTC. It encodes CASSPRRSVETQYF.

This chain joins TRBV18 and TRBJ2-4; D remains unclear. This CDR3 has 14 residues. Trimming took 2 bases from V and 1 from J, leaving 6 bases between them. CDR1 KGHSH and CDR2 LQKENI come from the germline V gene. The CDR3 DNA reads TGTGCCAGCTCACCAGAGATGGCCAAAAACATTCAGTACTTC. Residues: CASSPEMAKNIQYF.

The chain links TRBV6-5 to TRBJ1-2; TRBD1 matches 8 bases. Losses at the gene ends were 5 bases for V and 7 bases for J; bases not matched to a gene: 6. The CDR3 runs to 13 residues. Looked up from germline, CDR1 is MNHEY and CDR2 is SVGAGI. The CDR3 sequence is CASSPGQGIGYTF. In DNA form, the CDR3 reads TGTGCCAGCAGTCCAGGACAGGGAATTGGCTACACCTTC.

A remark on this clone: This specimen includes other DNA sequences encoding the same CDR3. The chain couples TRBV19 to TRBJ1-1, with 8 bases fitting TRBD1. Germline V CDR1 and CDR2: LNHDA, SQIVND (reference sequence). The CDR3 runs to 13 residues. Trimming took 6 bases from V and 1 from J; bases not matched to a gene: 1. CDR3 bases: TGTGCCAGTAGCAGGGGGCCGAACACTGAAGCTTTCTTT. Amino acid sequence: CASSRGPNTEAFF.

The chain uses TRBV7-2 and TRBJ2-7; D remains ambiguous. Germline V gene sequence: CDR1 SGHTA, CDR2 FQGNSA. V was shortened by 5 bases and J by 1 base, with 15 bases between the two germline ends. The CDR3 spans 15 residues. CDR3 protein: CASSPLTASSYEQYF. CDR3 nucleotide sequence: TGTGCCAGCAGCCCGCTTACAGCTTCTTCCTACGAGCAGTACTTC.

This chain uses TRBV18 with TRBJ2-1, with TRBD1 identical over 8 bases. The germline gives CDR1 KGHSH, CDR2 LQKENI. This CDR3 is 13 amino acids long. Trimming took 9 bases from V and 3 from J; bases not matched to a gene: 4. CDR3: CASTQGVYNEQFF. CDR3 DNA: TGTGCCAGTACACAGGGGGTCTACAATGAGCAGTTCTTC.

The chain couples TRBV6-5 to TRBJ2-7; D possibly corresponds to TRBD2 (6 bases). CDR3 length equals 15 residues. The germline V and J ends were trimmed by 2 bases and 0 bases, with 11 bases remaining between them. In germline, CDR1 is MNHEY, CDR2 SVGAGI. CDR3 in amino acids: CASSYGGSASYEQYF. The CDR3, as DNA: TGTGCCAGCAGTTACGGGGGGTCTGCCTCCTACGAGCAGTACTTC.

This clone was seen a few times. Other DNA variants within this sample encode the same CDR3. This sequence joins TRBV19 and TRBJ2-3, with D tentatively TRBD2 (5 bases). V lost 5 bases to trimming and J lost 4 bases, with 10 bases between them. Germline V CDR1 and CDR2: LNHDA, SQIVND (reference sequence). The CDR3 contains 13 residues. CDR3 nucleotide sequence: TGTGCCAGTAGTTTAGGACTTGCAGATACGCAGTATTTT. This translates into CASSLGLADTQYF.

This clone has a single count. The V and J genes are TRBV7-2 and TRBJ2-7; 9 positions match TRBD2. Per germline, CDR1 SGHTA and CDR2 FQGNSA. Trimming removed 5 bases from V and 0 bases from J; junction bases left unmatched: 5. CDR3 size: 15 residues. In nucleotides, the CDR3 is TGTGCCAGCAGCCTTCAGCGGGAGGCCTCCTACGAGCAGTACTTC. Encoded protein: CASSLQREASYEQYF.

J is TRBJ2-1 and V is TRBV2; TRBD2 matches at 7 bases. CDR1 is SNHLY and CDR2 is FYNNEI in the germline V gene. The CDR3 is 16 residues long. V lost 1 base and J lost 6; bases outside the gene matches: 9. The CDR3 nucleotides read TGTGCCAGCAGTGAAGGATCACTAGCGCAACTCAATGAGCAGTTCTTC. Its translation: CASSEGSLAQLNEQFF.

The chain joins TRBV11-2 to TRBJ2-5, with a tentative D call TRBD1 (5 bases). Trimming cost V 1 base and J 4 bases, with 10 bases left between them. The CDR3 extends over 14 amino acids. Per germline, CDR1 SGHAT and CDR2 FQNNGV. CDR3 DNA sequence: TGTGCCAGCAGCTTAGCCCCAGGGCTAGAGACCCAGTACTTC. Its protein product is CASSLAPGLETQYF. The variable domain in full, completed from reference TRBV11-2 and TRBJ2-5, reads EAGVAQSPRYKIIEKRQSVAFWCNPISGHATLYWYQQILGQGPKLLIQFQNNGVVDDSQLPKDRFSAERLKGVDSTLKIQPAKLEDSAVYLCASSLAPGLETQYFGPGTRLLVL.

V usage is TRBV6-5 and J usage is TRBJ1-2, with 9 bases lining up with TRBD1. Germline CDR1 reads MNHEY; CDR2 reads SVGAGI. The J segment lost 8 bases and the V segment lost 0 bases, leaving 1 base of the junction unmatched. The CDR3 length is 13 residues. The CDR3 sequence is CASSYSGTGGYTF. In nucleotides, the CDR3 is TGTGCCAGCAGTTACTCCGGGACAGGGGGCTACACCTTC.

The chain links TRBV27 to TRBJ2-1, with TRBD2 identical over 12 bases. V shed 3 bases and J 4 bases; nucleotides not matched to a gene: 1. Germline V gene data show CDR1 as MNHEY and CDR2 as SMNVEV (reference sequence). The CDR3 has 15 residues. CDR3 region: CASSFGTSGYNEQFF. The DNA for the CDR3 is TGTGCCAGCAGTTTCGGGACTAGCGGGTACAATGAGCAGTTCTTC.

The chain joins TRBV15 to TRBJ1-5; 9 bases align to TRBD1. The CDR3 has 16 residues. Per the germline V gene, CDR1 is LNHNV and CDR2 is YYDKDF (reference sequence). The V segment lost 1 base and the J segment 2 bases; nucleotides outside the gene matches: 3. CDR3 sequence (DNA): TGTGCCACCAGCAGAGGGACAGGGGTGGGCAATCAGCCCCAGCATTTT. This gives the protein CATSRGTGVGNQPQHF.

This CDR3 is CASSLEIPTSGFSNEQFF. The CDR3 DNA reads TGTGCCAGCAGCTTAGAAATTCCGACTAGCGGGTTTTCGAATGAGCAGTTCTTC. The chain employs TRBV11-2 and TRBJ2-1, with 10 bases identical to TRBD2. The germline CDR1 and CDR2 sequences are SGHAT and FQNNGV. This CDR3 is 18 amino acids long. Germline trimming cut 0 bases from V and 7 bases from J; bases unmatched to any gene: 12.

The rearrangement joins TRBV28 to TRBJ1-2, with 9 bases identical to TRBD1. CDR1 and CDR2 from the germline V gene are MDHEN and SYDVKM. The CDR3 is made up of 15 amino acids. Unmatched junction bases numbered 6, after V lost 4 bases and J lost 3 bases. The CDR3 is CASSYVRDRDYGYTF. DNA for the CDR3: TGTGCCAGCAGTTACGTCCGGGACAGGGACTATGGCTACACCTTC.

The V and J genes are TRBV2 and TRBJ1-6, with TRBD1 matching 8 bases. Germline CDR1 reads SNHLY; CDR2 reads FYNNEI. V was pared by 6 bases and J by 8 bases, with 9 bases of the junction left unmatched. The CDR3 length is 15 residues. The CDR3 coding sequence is TGTGCCAGCAGGGCGGACAGGGTGCAACATTCACCCCTCCACTTT. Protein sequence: CASRADRVQHSPLHF.

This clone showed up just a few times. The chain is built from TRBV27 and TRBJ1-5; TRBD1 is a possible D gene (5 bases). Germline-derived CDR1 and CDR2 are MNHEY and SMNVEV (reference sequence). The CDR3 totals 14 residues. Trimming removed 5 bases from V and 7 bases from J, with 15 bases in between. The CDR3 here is CASSPMRGGQPQHF. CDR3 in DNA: TGTGCCAGCAGTCCCATGAGGGGAGGACAGCCCCAGCATTTT.

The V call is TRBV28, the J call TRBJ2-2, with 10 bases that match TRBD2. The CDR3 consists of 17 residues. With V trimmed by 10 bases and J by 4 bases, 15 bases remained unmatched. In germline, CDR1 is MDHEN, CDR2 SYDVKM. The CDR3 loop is CATIGGAGGAGTGELFF. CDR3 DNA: TGTGCCACCATCGGGGGAGCGGGAGGGGCGGGCACCGGGGAGCTGTTTTTT.

In DNA form, the CDR3 reads TGTGCCAGCAGGACAGGGAGCGGCTACACCTTC. Its translation is CASRTGSGYTF. The genes are TRBV9 and TRBJ1-2, with 7 bases identical to TRBD1. Germline V gives CDR1 SGDLS, CDR2 YYNGEE. V was pared by 5 bases and J by 8 bases, with 3 bases of the junction left unmatched. CDR3 size: 11 residues. Based on the CDR3 plus reference TRBV9 and TRBJ1-2, the full variable domain is DSGVTQTPKHLITATGQRVTLRCSPRSGDLSVYWYQQSLDQGLQFLIQYYNGEERAKGNILERFSAQQFPDLHSELNLSSLELGDSALYFCASRTGSGYTFGSGTRLTVV.